A single T cell receptor (beta chain) is shown here with its context. Its antigen specificity is not known. Base qualities are not at hand, and no much larger clone is one base apart. The library was produced with the immunoSEQ multiplex PCR assay. For the multiplex PCR, a mixture combining 60 forward primers for TCR Vbeta segments and 13 reverse primers for TCR Jbeta segments was used. The CDR3 region of rearranged TCR beta genes was amplified from genomic DNA with a multiplex PCR assay. On the Illumina HiSeq System, the amplified TCR beta libraries were sequenced as 87-base-pair reads. In the authors' own workflow: Across the 700 or so repertoires, a later analysis counted roughly 84 million unique TCR beta chains, 9.5 million to 12 million of which were shared by at least two donors. Raw reads were error-corrected and collapsed into unique sequences by a nearest-neighbor algorithm in which closely related sequences were merged to remove PCR and sequencing errors. V, D and J gene segments were assigned by aligning CDR3 sequences to IMGT reference sequences. For a sequence to be retained, a match of at least six nucleotides was required to both a V gene segment and a J gene segment. A rearrangement counted as productive if the CDR3 had no stop codons and remained in frame with V and J, and every other rearrangement counted as non-productive. Following IMGT convention, CDR3 was defined as the stretch from the second conserved V-encoded cysteine to the conserved J-encoded phenylalanine. In an earlier analysis of approximately 590 of the donors, sequences lacking an unambiguous match to a single V gene segment were excluded. An earlier analysis of approximately 590 of the donors called V segments functional above 56.7% productive rearrangements and segregating when the between-donor standard deviation exceeded 5%. A statistical classification framework was developed to diagnose cytomegalovirus status using the catalog of TCR beta chain sequences. A later analysis assigned V and J genes by comparing TCR nucleotide sequences with IMGT/GENE-DB human TR gene sequences. In a later analysis, CDR3 sequences and most-parsimonious VDJ recombination scenarios were assigned using the TCRdist pipeline. In a later analysis, every TCR beta chain was defined by the combination of its CDR3 amino acid sequence and its V-gene family, and reads without a unique V-gene family were dropped. A later analysis removed 500 to 650 highly shared, low-generation-probability nucleotide sequences to deal with suspected cross-contamination and a sequencing artifact. For each public chain, a later analysis derived a clonal expansion index from normalized ranks of inferred template counts within each repertoire. In a later analysis, generation probabilities were computed with a VDJ recombination model fitted to out-of-frame rearrangements, and the resulting probabilities were checked against IGoR. In a later analysis, hypergeometric tests were used to score TCR-TCR, TCR-HLA and TCR-CMV co-occurrence, with a repertoire-size bias correction applied to TCR pairs. In a later analysis, false discovery rates were estimated by permuting HLA or CMV assignments 20 times. In a later analysis, co-occurring TCRs were grouped with DBSCAN, and TCRdist sequence similarity was added when clustering was performed within HLA-allele-positive subsets. Repertoires with fewer than 30,000 or more than 120,000 public chains, plus five repertoires with anomalous nucleotide sharing, were excluded from co-occurrence clustering. TCRdb carries this immuneACCESS record with in-frame sequences only. Its versions omit some clonotypes, under half of them owing to an unresolved V gene in the studies checked, with the rest unexplained. The V and J calls and clone size are taken from that table; D and trimming were inferred from the DNA. The sample table lists 95,000 or so clones, around 81% of them with a count of one. Roughly 4% of the sample goes to the ten largest clones.

This specimen belongs to a study of cytomegalovirus exposure and HLA in healthy donors (dated by TCRdb to 2016 to 2017). Context from the whole study: An earlier analysis of a few hundred of the donors reported around 280 Gb of sequence data and around 120 million unique TCR beta sequences obtained from roughly 180 million T cells. An early release covering some 640 HLA-typed donors comprised about 300 gigabases of sequencing data and approximately 85 million unique TCR sequences. Of the roughly 400 genotyped donors, 81% fell in the genetic ancestry cluster associated with self-reported Caucasian donors. The aim of the study was to test whether cataloging public T cell receptors could identify signatures of past pathogen exposure. The T cell repertoires of around 670 subjects were profiled by immunosequencing and related to cytomegalovirus serostatus. Along with the approximately 650-subject first cohort, a separate validation cohort of 120 different subjects was used. High-throughput TCR immunosequencing, statistical association of individual TCRs with disease status, and machine learning were combined to predict cytomegalovirus infection status. To study patterns of TCR occurrence, a later analysis re-analyzed previously published TCR beta repertoires from several hundred donors and added high-resolution HLA genotyping. In the later analysis, no new phenotypic data were used to find candidate immune exposures; instead, reliance was placed on TCR beta sequences and their occurrence across donors. To decide whether each TCR beta V gene segment behaved as functional or pseudogenic, an earlier analysis of approximately 590 of the donors relied on high-throughput TCR beta sequencing. Donor age, sex, ethnicity and CMV serostatus were collected together with the repertoire data. Genome-wide SNP genotypes for about 55% of the roughly 670 donors were used in a later genetic analysis, which treated that subset as a discovery cohort. Every discovery cohort repertoire had been produced on one sequencing platform. Both class I and class II loci were covered by HLA typing, at four-digit resolution. The number of donors typed differed by locus, with about 629-630 for A, B, C, DRB1 and DQB1, roughly 520 for DQA1, about 610 for DPA1, and over 400 for DPB1. About five DR-DQ haplotypes were handled as single units for association and clustering, since linkage in the cohort was strong. Among some 400 genotyped donors of the cohort, an average of 235,054 unique TCR beta nucleotide sequences were sequenced per donor, around 20% of them non-productive. Overall results and qualifications from the work: Presence/absence analyses assumed roughly uniform sequencing depth across donors, an assumption that may not hold. The earlier analysis of 587 of the donors excluded seventeen rarely observed V segments, including chromosome 9 orphons, because counts were too low. A cluster of highly shared sequence variants was judged likely to be a technical artifact of the sequencing pipeline. Most TCR sequences were observed very rarely across donors, whereas some public TCRs were present in many individuals. In a later analysis, HLA-associated TCR beta chains were found to be more clonally expanded and to have lower generation probabilities than equally common non-associated chains. At a false discovery rate of 0.05, a later analysis linked 16,951 TCR beta sequences to specific HLA alleles. A later genetic analysis reported fewer N-insertions in productive TCRs among donors in an Asian-associated ancestry cluster than the roughly 690-donor mean. A later genetic analysis associated a missense DCLRE1C variant with V-gene and J-gene trimming of TCR beta chains, and an independent cohort replicated the association. A further reported finding was that TCR beta sequences accurately predicted the HLA-A and HLA-B alleles for most subjects in the first cohort. In an earlier analysis of several hundred of the donors, most TCR beta V segments were observed in productive rearrangements about 90% or about 30% of the time, broadly matching IMGT annotations. When HLA alleles, especially DR and DQ, strongly co-occurred, attributing TCR associations to individual alleles was difficult. Because HLA typing was unavailable for some donors at each locus, only the typed subset was used in association tests. In vitro tests confirmed that a few of the cytomegalovirus-associated TCR beta chains recognize cytomegalovirus antigens. In both the original and validation cohorts, the classifier was reported to diagnose cytomegalovirus status with high specificity and sensitivity. In a later analysis, several top co-occurrence clusters were reported to appear linked to parvovirus B19, influenza, CMV and Epstein-Barr virus. It was suggested by the authors that the approach could potentially be generalized to other disease states and immunological phenotypes. In a later analysis, TCR association rates were found to vary across HLA loci, with the most associated TCRs seen for DRB1 alleles and the fewest for HLA-C alleles. A later analysis found that most CMV-associated TCR beta chains appeared HLA-restricted, with HLA associations seemingly driven largely by CMV exposure. Correlated functional status among segregating V segments might reflect linkage disequilibrium, but an unknown experimental factor could not be ruled out. In this cohort, only TCR beta chains were sequenced, and detectable features were limited by the absence of alpha or paired-chain data. For the cohort, immune exposure information was limited to CMV serostatus. In the study, around 160 TCR beta chains were listed as associated with cytomegalovirus.

The cohort consisted of 650 to 700 healthy bone marrow donors. All cohort members were sampled while nominally healthy, although unrecorded immune exposures were likely present. The donor tested CMV seropositive and was one of the 289 seropositive cohort members. Each donor provided a peripheral blood sample, and peripheral blood mononuclear cells were used for TCR beta sequencing. The Qiagen DNeasy Blood Extraction Kit was used to extract genomic DNA from the blood cell samples. This clonotype was obtained from a woman between 65 and 79 years old in good health and CMV-seropositive. Specimen: PBMCs.

CDR3 sequence: CASSDRGLDGYTF. The sequenced DNA: TGTGCCAGCAGCGACAGGGGGCTCGACGGCTACACCTTC. The rearrangement combines TRBV11-2 with TRBJ1-2, with 10 central nucleotides matching TRBD1. The CDR3 runs 13 amino acids, cysteine and phenylalanine included. Left in the record is the CDR3 DNA by itself, 39 bases read in frame from the first base. V and J are trimmed by 5 bases and 8 bases, and the gene matches miss 5 bases of the junction. The germline V gene supplies CDR1 SGHAT and CDR2 FQNNGV. The CDR3, completed at both ends by the reference TRBV11-2 and TRBJ1-2 genes, gives the full variable domain EAGVAQSPRYKIIEKRQSVAFWCNPISGHATLYWYQQILGQGPKLLIQFQNNGVVDDSQLPKDRFSAERLKGVDSTLKIQPAKLEDSAVYLCASSDRGLDGYTFGSGTRLTVV.